A selection of T cell receptor beta chains follows, all from one sample in a study of blood T cell repertoires in COVID-19. Sequencing used immunoSEQ multiplex PCR; TCRdb keeps in-frame clones, though not all of them. Of about 39,000 clones in the sample, approximately 88% were seen once. Sequencing was done on a sample of peripheral blood. All receptors derive from a man in his fifties or sixties with active or convalescent COVID-19. The CDR3 runs from the conserved cysteine through the conserved F or W. Fields, in order: clone size, D gene, V gene, J gene, CDR3 DNA, CDR3 protein. A D gene is named only where the DNA matches it firmly. Size is stated for part of the rows, as once, few or many counts, or as a class when the clone is expanded.

-	TRBD1	TRBV25-1	TRBJ1-1	TGTGCCAGCAAGGACAGGGTATTCACTGAAGCTTTCTTT	CASKDRVFTEAFF
-	-	TRBV18	TRBJ1-1	TGTGCCAGCTCAGATGCCGGGACATTAAACACTGAAGCTTTCTTT	CASSDAGTLNTEAFF
-	TRBD2	TRBV7-6	TRBJ2-1	TGTGCCAGCAGCCCCTATAGCGGGGGGGCCGGGGAGCAGTTCTTC	CASSPYSGGAGEQFF
few	-	TRBV2	TRBJ1-4	TGTGCCAGCAGGGCCGGCAGGCACCTTAATGAAAAACTGTTTTTT	CASRAGRHLNEKLFF
-	-	TRBV19	TRBJ1-3	TGTGCCAGTAACGCTCGGGCAGGGAACTTGAAAGGAAACACCATATATTTT	CASNARAGNLKGNTIYF
-	TRBD2	TRBV2	TRBJ2-5	TGTGCCAGCAGCCGGACAAGGGAGGGCGAGACCCAGTACTTC	CASSRTREGETQYF
-	-	TRBV11-2	TRBJ1-2	TGTGCCAGCAGCTTTGCTCGACAGCTCTATGGCTACACCTTC	CASSFARQLYGYTF
few	-	TRBV2	TRBJ1-2	TGTGCCAGCAGTGCGGACAAGCTCTATGGCTACACCTTC	CASSADKLYGYTF
-	-	TRBV19	TRBJ2-7	TGTGCCAGTAGTACAACAGGGAGCTACGAGCAGTACTTC	CASSTTGSYEQYF
-	-	TRBV6-5	TRBJ2-1	TGTGCCAGCAGCAACGGAGGGGGCCCTTACAATGAGCAGTTCTTC	CASSNGGGPYNEQFF
once	TRBD2	TRBV15	TRBJ2-2	TGTGCCACCAGCAGAGATCGGAGCCAGCGGGGCGGGTCGGACACCGGGGAGCTGTTTTTT	CATSRDRSQRGGSDTGELFF
-	-	TRBV23-1	TRBJ1-2	TGCGCCAGCAGTCAATCTCCTTCGACCGGGTCCGACAACTATGGCTACACCTTC	CASSQSPSTGSDNYGYTF
-	-	TRBV6-5	TRBJ1-1	TGTGCCAGCAGCCCCGGTGGGGGGGCATCGATTGCTTTCTTT	CASSPGGGASIAFF
-	-	TRBV6-5	TRBJ2-7	TGTGCCAGCAGTAGGGACTGGCGAGAGCAGTACTTC	CASSRDWREQYF
-	TRBD1	TRBV3-1/TRBV3-2	TRBJ2-7	TGTGCCAGCAGCCCTCGGGACAGAGATTACGAGCAGTACTTC	CASSPRDRDYEQYF
-	TRBD2	TRBV6-5	TRBJ2-7	TGTGCCAGCAGTCCCTCGGGCGGGGGATACGAGCAGTACTTC	CASSPSGGGYEQYF
-	TRBD1	TRBV2	TRBJ1-4	TGTGCCAGCAGTGATGCCAGGGGGCGGGTAAAACTGTTTTTT	CASSDARGRVKLFF
-	-	TRBV30	TRBJ2-6	TGTGCCTGGAGTAGACAGAGCTCTGGGGCCAACGTCCTGACTTTC	CAWSRQSSGANVLTF
-	TRBD1	TRBV5-4	TRBJ1-1	TGTGCCAGCAGCATCGACAGGGTGAACACTGAAGCTTTCTTT	CASSIDRVNTEAFF
once	TRBD1	TRBV5-5	TRBJ1-1	TGTGCCAGCAGCCTCGAACAGGGGGCGTTCACTGAAGCTTTCTTT	CASSLEQGAFTEAFF
-	-	TRBV12-1	TRBJ2-2	TGTGCCAGCAGCTACCCGGGACAGGGAAACACCGGGGAGCTGTTTTTT	CASSYPGQGNTGELFF
-	TRBD1	TRBV5-1	TRBJ1-5	TGCGCCAGCAGCTTGGCGGGGCCAGGGGGTGTTCAGCCCCAGCATTTT	CASSLAGPGGVQPQHF
-	TRBD1	TRBV6-6	TRBJ2-3	TGTGCCAGCAGGGGGGACAGGGGGGCCGATACGCAGTATTTT	CASRGDRGADTQYF
few	-	TRBV19	TRBJ1-2	TGTGCCAGTAGTACTCCGGGACACGCTGGCTACACCTTC	CASSTPGHAGYTF
few	-	TRBV19	TRBJ2-2	TGTGCCAGTAGTATCGGGTTCACCGGGGAGCTGTTTTTT	CASSIGFTGELFF
-	TRBD1	TRBV14	TRBJ2-5	TGTGCCAGCAGCCAAGAGACAGGGGGAGGGGAGACCCAGTACTTC	CASSQETGGGETQYF
-	TRBD1	TRBV6-6	TRBJ2-1	TGTGCCACCACCGGGACAGGGCGGGATGAGCAGTTCTTC	CATTGTGRDEQFF
-	-	TRBV18	TRBJ1-5	TGTGCCAGCTCACGAGGACAGCACAATCAGCCCCAGCATTTT	CASSRGQHNQPQHF
-	TRBD1	TRBV9	TRBJ2-3	TGTGCCAGCAGCGCGGACAGGGGAGGCACAGATACGCAGTATTTT	CASSADRGGTDTQYF
-	-	TRBV12-3/TRBV12-4	TRBJ2-1	TGTGCCAGCAGTTTTGAGAACAATGAGCAGTTCTTC	CASSFENNEQFF
-	-	TRBV25-1	TRBJ2-7	TGTGCCAGCAGTGAATGGAGAGCGGTAGGGCGACGCGAGCAGTACTTC	CASSEWRAVGRREQYF
-	-	TRBV29-1	TRBJ1-4	TGCAGCGTTGAAGGAGCAAATGAAAAACTGTTTTTT	CSVEGANEKLFF
few	TRBD1	TRBV3-1/TRBV3-2	TRBJ2-1	TGTGCCAGCAGTCACTCTCGGGACAGGGTTGACAATGAGCAGTTCTTC	CASSHSRDRVDNEQFF
-	-	TRBV5-5	TRBJ1-1	TGTGCCAGCAGCTTGGCCGGGAGACCGAACACTGAAGCTTTCTTT	CASSLAGRPNTEAFF
-	TRBD1	TRBV9	TRBJ1-3	TGTGCCAGCAGCGATACAGGGGAGGACATATATTTT	CASSDTGEDIYF
-	-	TRBV4-2	TRBJ2-5	TGTGCCAGCAGCCAAGATTTTAGGGGAGAGACCCAGTACTTC	CASSQDFRGETQYF
-	-	TRBV10-3	TRBJ2-1	TGTGCCATCAGCCCCTCGGGTCTGGGCTCCTACAATGAGCAGTTCTTC	CAISPSGLGSYNEQFF
-	TRBD1	TRBV28	TRBJ1-2	TGTGCCAGCACCCTAAACAGGGGGCCGGCCTATGGCTACACCTTC	CASTLNRGPAYGYTF
-	-	TRBV5-4	TRBJ1-2	TGTGCCAGCAGCTTGGGGGCGACCCGCTATAACTATGGCTACACCTTC	CASSLGATRYNYGYTF
-	TRBD1	TRBV10-3	TRBJ2-7	TGTGCCATCAGTGAGTCTTCTGTGACAGGGGGACCCTCCTACGAGCAGTACTTC	CAISESSVTGGPSYEQYF
-	TRBD2	TRBV3-1/TRBV3-2	TRBJ2-1	TGTGCCAGCAGCCGAGGACTAGCGGGGGGGCCTGAGCAGTTCTTC	CASSRGLAGGPEQFF
-	-	TRBV2	TRBJ2-2	TGTGCCAGCAGTGTCTTGGGCTACACCGGGGAGCTGTTTTTT	CASSVLGYTGELFF
once	TRBD1	TRBV19	TRBJ1-1	TGTGCCAGTAGTATGGTAACAGGGGATGCTTTCTTT	CASSMVTGDAFF
-	TRBD1	TRBV7-6	TRBJ2-2	TGTGCCAGCAGCCCAACAGGGGGACTTGACACCGGGGAGCTGTTTTTT	CASSPTGGLDTGELFF
-	-	TRBV11-2	TRBJ1-4	TGTGCCAGCGGCCTTGATTTCGCTAATGAAAAACTGTTTTTT	CASGLDFANEKLFF
few	-	TRBV2	TRBJ1-6	TGTGCCAGCAGTGAGGCCGACAGGAAGAATTCACCCCTCCACTTT	CASSEADRKNSPLHF
once	TRBD1	TRBV7-8	TRBJ1-5	TGTGCCAGCAGCCTGACAGGGAATCAGCCCCAGCATTTT	CASSLTGNQPQHF
-	TRBD1	TRBV2	TRBJ2-7	TGTGCCAGCAGTGAGGGTTTTGGGGACAGTGGGAACTTC	CASSEGFGDSGNF
once	-	TRBV19	TRBJ1-1	TGTGCCAGTAGTATCCTTGGGAGCACTGAAGCTTTCTTT	CASSILGSTEAFF
-	-	TRBV9	TRBJ2-5	TGTGCCAGCAGCGGAGGAGGGTCACAAGAGACCCAGTACTTC	CASSGGGSQETQYF